This T cell receptor beta chain was documented in a study of OX40 agonist ivuxolimab in advanced cancers. Study-level information: Averaging about 60 years in age, with a range of roughly 20 to 90, the cohort was 80% to 90% male.

Data came from immunoSEQ multiplex PCR; TCRdb stores just in-frame clones and leaves some out. Seen here are about 67,000 clones, around 81% observed once, and the top ten hold 8.2%. This clone was observed once. The clonotype originates from an adult with an advanced solid tumor such as melanoma, head and neck, liver or kidney cancer. The sequencing used CD4+ or CD8+ T cells sorted from blood, collected in a trial of the OX40 agonist ivuxolimab.

Written as DNA, the CDR3 is TGTGCCAGCAGTTTATGGTGGGCGGAAAACACTGAAGCTTTCTTT. This codes for CASSLWWAENTEAFF. The genes are TRBV28 and TRBJ1-1, with D unclear. CDR3 length: 15 amino acids. Between the trimmed V and J ends, which lost 0 bases and 2 bases, there was a span of 10 bases. The germline gives CDR1 MDHEN, CDR2 SYDVKM.